The clone carrying this TCR beta chain was observed a single time. This record comes from a study of control samples from healthy donors and cancer patients. Germline V gives CDR1 MGHRA, CDR2 YSYEKL. The CDR3 length is 13 residues. The ends were cut back, 3 bases at V and 8 bases at J, with 10 bases in the middle. The protocol was immunoSEQ multiplex PCR, while the TCRdb copy is restricted to in-frame clones and leaves out a portion. The table includes about 110,000 clones, more than 85% detected once. The TCR originated in a woman aged 45-59 years in good health. The V and J genes are TRBV4-1 and TRBJ1-4, with D hard to call. The sample consisted of blood. The CDR3 DNA is TGCGCCAGCAGCCAGGGGTTTAGGGAAAAACTGTTTTTT. Its protein is CASSQGFREKLFF.